This is a list of T cell receptor beta chains from one sample in a study of Ad26.COV2.S vaccination and SARS-CoV-2 variants. Here immunoSEQ multiplex PCR was the method, and the copy in TCRdb shows in-frame clones only, minus some. The sample yields roughly 400,000 clones, 89% seen once. Material: peripheral blood, obtained in a trial of Ad26.COV2.S vaccine versus placebo. Receptor source: a person aged 18-65 years who received the Ad26.COV2.S COVID-19 vaccine or a placebo. Each CDR3 is given with its conserved first and last residue. A D gene is named only where the DNA matches it firmly. Size is omitted from some rows. Given values are once, few, many or a class for expanded clones.

few TRBJ1-5 TRBV21-1 12 NA TGTGCCAGCAGCCTTCTTAATCAGCCCCAGCATTTT CASSLLNQPQHF
NA TRBJ1-1 TRBV29-1 13 TRBD1 TGCAGCGTTATAAGGGACAGGTGGAGGGAAGCTTTCTTT CSVIRDRWREAFF
NA TRBJ1-5 TRBV5-8 15 NA TGTGCCAGCAGCCCCGGATTCTTTAGCAATCAGCCCCAGCATTTT CASSPGFFSNQPQHF
NA TRBJ2-2 TRBV18 16 TRBD2 TGTGCCAGCTCACCTACTAGCGGGAGGAACACCGGGGAGCTGTTTTTT CASSPTSGRNTGELFF
NA TRBJ2-3 TRBV30 12 NA TGTGCCTGGAGGGGGGGGCGGGATACGCAGTATTTT CAWRGGRDTQYF
NA TRBJ1-2 TRBV7-6 13 NA TGTGCCAGCAGCTTAGGGGCCTTAGGGGGCTACACCTTC CASSLGALGGYTF
NA TRBJ2-1 TRBV5-8 17 TRBD1 TGTGCCAGCAGCTCGCCCCCGGGACAGGGCCCCTACAATGAGCAGTTCTTC CASSSPPGQGPYNEQFF
NA TRBJ2-7 TRBV18 14 NA TGTGCCAGCTCACCAAGTCCCGACTCCTACGAGCAGTACTTC CASSPSPDSYEQYF
NA TRBJ2-3 TRBV7-2 14 TRBD2 TGTGCCAGCAGCTCGGGACTAGCAGCAGATACGCAGTATTTT CASSSGLAADTQYF
NA TRBJ2-1 TRBV28 15 TRBD2 TGTGCCAGCAGTGGGGTAGCGGGAGGACACAATGAGCAGTTCTTC CASSGVAGGHNEQFF
NA TRBJ1-2 TRBV7-9 13 NA TGTGCCAGCAGCTCGACAGGCAACTATGGCTACACCTTC CASSSTGNYGYTF
NA TRBJ2-1 TRBV9 14 NA TGTGCCAGCAGCGATGCGAGCTCCTACAATGAGCAGTTCTTC CASSDASSYNEQFF
NA TRBJ2-5 TRBV11-2 15 NA TGTGCCAGCAGCCCGCGACCGGGTCAACAAGAGACCCAGTACTTC CASSPRPGQQETQYF
once TRBJ2-7 TRBV6-5 15 TRBD2 TGTGCCACCCGGGCCCTAGCGGGAGGAAGAAGCGAGCAGTACTTC CATRALAGGRSEQYF
NA TRBJ2-3 TRBV5-1 15 TRBD2 TGCGCCAGCAGCACTAGCGGTCCTTTCACAGATACGCAGTATTTT CASSTSGPFTDTQYF
NA TRBJ1-2 TRBV5-4 14 NA TGTGCCAGCAGCTTGGAGGGGCCCAACTATGGCTACACCTTC CASSLEGPNYGYTF
NA TRBJ2-1 TRBV7-6 13 NA TGTGCCAGCAGCTTCTACCCCAGCAATGAGCAGTTCTTC CASSFYPSNEQFF
NA TRBJ2-2 TRBV5-1 17 TRBD2 TGCGCCAGCAGCTTAGCGCTCGCGGGAGGACGGACCGGGGAGCTGTTTTTT CASSLALAGGRTGELFF
NA TRBJ2-2 TRBV27 16 NA TGTGCCAGCAGTCAATTCGGGAGAGCTAACACCGGGGAGCTGTTTTTT CASSQFGRANTGELFF
NA TRBJ2-5 TRBV5-1 18 TRBD2 TGCGCCAGCAGCTTGGGGCTAACTAGCGCGACCGGCCAAGAGACCCAGTACTTC CASSLGLTSATGQETQYF
NA TRBJ2-1 TRBV5-1 16 TRBD2 TGCGCCAGCAGCAGATCCGGGACTAGCCATGTGAATGAGCAGTTCTTC CASSRSGTSHVNEQFF
NA TRBJ1-2 TRBV3-1/TRBV3-2 14 TRBD1 TGTGCCAGCAGCCCCAGGGGGTCTGGCTATGGCTACACCTTC CASSPRGSGYGYTF
NA TRBJ2-1 TRBV7-8 14 NA TGTGCCAGCAGCTTAGCGCAGATGGACAATGAGCAGTTCTTC CASSLAQMDNEQFF
NA TRBJ2-3 TRBV9 15 NA TGTGCCAGCAGCGTAGGAAATAGCGTGGCAGATACGCAGTATTTT CASSVGNSVADTQYF
NA TRBJ2-2 TRBV2 12 NA TGTGCCAGCAGCCCCTCCGAGGGGGAGCTGTTTTTT CASSPSEGELFF
NA TRBJ2-7 TRBV28 17 NA TGTGCCAGCAGTCCCGAGAAGGACCGGGGGTCTTCCTACGAGCAGTACTTC CASSPEKDRGSSYEQYF
NA TRBJ2-5 TRBV16 13 NA TGTGCCAGCAGCCATTCCGGGACGGAGACCCAGTACTTC CASSHSGTETQYF
NA TRBJ2-2 TRBV7-3 18 TRBD2 TGTGCCAGCAGCTTTATAACTAGCGGGAGGTGGGACACCGGGGAGCTGTTTTTT CASSFITSGRWDTGELFF
NA TRBJ2-1 TRBV28 16 NA TGTGCCAGCAGTTCCAATAGCGCAACCCTTCGGAATGAGCAGTTCTTC CASSSNSATLRNEQFF
NA TRBJ2-3 TRBV14 17 TRBD2 TGTGCCAGCAGCCAACGACTTAGCGGGAGTGGAACAGATACGCAGTATTTT CASSQRLSGSGTDTQYF
NA TRBJ2-5 TRBV5-6 17 TRBD2 TGTGCCAGCAGCAAGGGACTAGCGGGAGTTCTGAAGAAGACCCAGTACTTC CASSKGLAGVLKKTQYF
NA TRBJ1-4 TRBV28 15 NA TGTGCCAGCAGTCTAGGGGCGGCAGGGAATGAAAAACTGTTTTTT CASSLGAAGNEKLFF
NA TRBJ2-7 TRBV7-9 16 NA TGTGCCAGCAGCCGAACGGGAGTGCGAGGGGGTTACGAGCAGTACTTC CASSRTGVRGGYEQYF
NA TRBJ2-3 TRBV11-3 13 NA TGTGCCAGCAGCCAGACAATTTTGGATACGCAGTATTTT CASSQTILDTQYF
NA TRBJ2-1 TRBV4-1 16 TRBD2 TGCGCCAGCAGCCAAGTGGCGGGAGGGTTGGGAAATGAGCAGTTCTTC CASSQVAGGLGNEQFF
NA TRBJ2-5 TRBV6-6 14 NA TGTGCCAGCAGTCGGGGATTGGCCCGAGAGACCCAGTACTTC CASSRGLARETQYF
NA TRBJ2-2 TRBV5-6 14 NA TGTGCCAGCAGCTCCGCCACCAACACCGGGGAGCTGTTTTTT CASSSATNTGELFF
NA TRBJ1-2 TRBV2 15 NA TGTGCCAGCAGTGAACCGGCGGGGGCGATCTATGGCTACACCTTC CASSEPAGAIYGYTF
NA TRBJ2-5 TRBV27 14 NA TGTGCCAGCAGTTTATGGGCGGGGCGTGAGACCCAGTACTTC CASSLWAGRETQYF
NA TRBJ1-3 TRBV6-6 14 TRBD1 TGTGCCAGCAGTTACGAGGGGGCATCGTCCACCATATATTTT CASSYEGASSTIYF
NA TRBJ1-1 TRBV4-1 14 NA TGCGCCAGCAGCGCCGTGAGGGGGAACACTGAAGCTTTCTTT CASSAVRGNTEAFF
NA TRBJ1-5 TRBV15 16 TRBD1 TGTGCCACCAGCAGCTTTTGGACAGGGGACAATCAGCCCCAGCATTTT CATSSFWTGDNQPQHF
once TRBJ1-2 TRBV28 17 TRBD1 TGTGCCAGCAGTATGCACTCCCCGAGACAGGGAACCTATGGCTACACCTTC CASSMHSPRQGTYGYTF
few TRBJ1-2 TRBV5-1 15 TRBD1 TGCGCCAGCAGCTCCGGTGCAGGGGGCGACTATGGCTACACCTTC CASSSGAGGDYGYTF
NA TRBJ1-1 TRBV6-5 14 NA TGTGCCAGCAGTTACTCGTGGAGGGGCACTGAAGCTTTCTTT CASSYSWRGTEAFF
NA TRBJ2-3 TRBV5-4 15 TRBD1 TGTGCCAGCAGCTACCCGACAGGGTTGGCAGATACGCAGTATTTT CASSYPTGLADTQYF
few TRBJ2-2 TRBV29-1 12 NA TGCAGCGTTGAAACAGGCCCCGGGGAGCTGTTTTTT CSVETGPGELFF
NA TRBJ1-1 TRBV5-4 16 NA TGTGCCAGCAGCCCGAAAAACCAGGGGTCTTACACTGAAGCTTTCTTT CASSPKNQGSYTEAFF
NA TRBJ1-1 TRBV10-2 16 TRBD1 TGCGCCAGCAGTGATAGGGACAGGGGGCCGAACACTGAAGCTTTCTTT CASSDRDRGPNTEAFF
NA TRBJ2-2 TRBV28 12 NA TGTGCCAGCAGATGGGTACACGGGGAGCTGTTTTTT CASRWVHGELFF